These 5 T cell receptor beta chains were sequenced from one sample in a study of cytomegalovirus exposure and HLA in healthy donors. The PCR contained 60 Vbeta and 13 Jbeta primers. The table came from immunoSEQ multiplex PCR; TCRdb's copy has only in-frame clones and leaves some out. The top ten hold approximately 1.4% of the sample, which has about 180,000 clones, around 80% seen once. Sequenced input: PBMCs. Source of these receptors: a man aged 18-30 years in good health and CMV-seronegative.

The chain has TRBV6-5 and TRBJ1-5, with D hard to call. Germline V gene lookup returns CDR1 MNHEY and CDR2 SVGAGI. This CDR3 has 14 residues. V was trimmed by 0 bases and J by 1 base, leaving 4 bases between them. The CDR3 loop is CASSYSGSNQPQHF. CDR3 bases: TGTGCCAGCAGTTACTCGGGCAGCAATCAGCCCCAGCATTTT.

The rearrangement links TRBV11-2 to TRBJ1-6; TRBD1 is a possible D gene (5 bases). Germline V gene lookup returns CDR1 SGHAT and CDR2 FQNNGV. The V and J ends lost 0 bases and 6 bases respectively, with 9 bases between them. This CDR3 is built from 15 residues. For the CDR3, the DNA is TGTGCCAGCAGCTTAGAGGGGCAGGGTAATTCACCCCTCCACTTT. This codes for CASSLEGQGNSPLHF.

A few counts support this clone. The V and J genes are TRBV6-1 and TRBJ2-3, with a tentative D call TRBD2 (6 bases). The V gene's germline CDR1 is MNHNS and CDR2 SASEGT. The CDR3 is 16 residues long. V was trimmed by 1 base and J by 2 bases, leaving 13 bases between them. CDR3 amino acids: CASSEVISGPTDTQYF. CDR3 coding DNA: TGTGCCAGCAGTGAAGTGATTAGCGGACCCACAGATACGCAGTATTTT.

The chain has TRBV6-5 and TRBJ1-5, with 7 positions matching TRBD1. The CDR3 loop spans 15 amino acids. Germline V CDR1 and CDR2: MNHEY, SVGAGI. The trim removed 6 bases at V and 2 bases at J, leaving 7 bases unmatched. DNA of the CDR3: TGTGCCAGCAGCCCGACAGGGTTTGGCAATCAGCCCCAGCATTTT. This encodes CASSPTGFGNQPQHF.

There are a few counts of this clone. The chain's CDR3 is CSVRSRDRGRGEQFF. As DNA, the CDR3 is TGCAGCGTTAGGTCGCGGGACAGGGGGAGAGGTGAGCAGTTCTTC. J is TRBJ2-1 and V is TRBV29-1; 11 bases align to TRBD1. Unmatched junction bases numbered 12, after V lost 5 bases and J lost 9 bases. The CDR3 runs to 15 residues. Germline V gene lookup returns CDR1 SQVTM and CDR2 ANQGSEA.